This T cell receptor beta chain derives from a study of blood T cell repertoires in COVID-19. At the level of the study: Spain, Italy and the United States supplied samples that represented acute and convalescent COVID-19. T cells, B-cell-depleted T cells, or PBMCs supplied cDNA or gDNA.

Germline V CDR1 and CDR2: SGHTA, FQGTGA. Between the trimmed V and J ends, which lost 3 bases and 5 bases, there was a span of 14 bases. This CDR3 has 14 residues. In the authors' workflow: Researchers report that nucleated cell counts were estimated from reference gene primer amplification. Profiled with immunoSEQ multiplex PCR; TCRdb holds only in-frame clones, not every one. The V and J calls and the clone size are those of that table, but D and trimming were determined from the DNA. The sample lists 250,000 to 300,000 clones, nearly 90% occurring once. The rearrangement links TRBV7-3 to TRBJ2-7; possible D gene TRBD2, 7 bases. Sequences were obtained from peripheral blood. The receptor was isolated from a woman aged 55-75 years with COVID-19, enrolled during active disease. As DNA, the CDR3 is TGTGCCAGCAGCTTGGGCGGGGGCAGGGACGAGCAGTACTTC. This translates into CASSLGGGRDEQYF. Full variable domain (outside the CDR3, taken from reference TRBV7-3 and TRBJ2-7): GAGVSQTPSNKVTEKGKYVELRCDPISGHTALYWYRQSLGQGPEFLIYFQGTGAADDSGLPNDRFFAVRPEGSVSTLKIQRTERGDSAVYLCASSLGGGRDEQYFGPGTRLTVT.